The 23 T cell receptor beta chains listed next were all sequenced from one sample in a study of blood T cell repertoires in COVID-19. Repertoires were generated with immunoSEQ multiplex PCR, while TCRdb's copy carries only in-frame clones and drops some. The table lists around 250,000 clones, about 91% of them singletons, with approximately 2.9% in the top ten. The material sequenced was PBMCs or T cells enriched from blood (not recorded which). Receptors were obtained from a man aged 35-49 years who had been exposed to COVID-19.

V and J are TRBV27 and TRBJ2-6; 8 bases are a match to TRBD2. Trimming took 5 bases from V and 0 from J; bases not matched to a gene: 18. Germline values: CDR1 MNHEY, CDR2 SMNVEV (reference sequence). CDR3 size: 21 residues. The CDR3 nucleotides are TGTGCCAGCAGTGAAACGTGGTCTCCGGGACTAGTATTCTCTGGGGCCAACGTCCTGACTTTC. Amino acids: CASSETWSPGLVFSGANVLTF.

This chain connects TRBV7-6 to TRBJ2-3; D call uncertain. The germline CDR1 and CDR2 sequences are SGHVS and FNYEAQ. V was cut by 1 base and J by 1 base, with 12 bases left in between. This CDR3 is 16 amino acids long. Here the CDR3 reads CASSLEARLGTDTQYF. As DNA, the CDR3 is TGTGCCAGCAGCTTAGAAGCTAGATTGGGCACAGATACGCAGTATTTT.

This clone has only one observation. This sample includes further DNA sequences coding for the same CDR3. V gene TRBV9 combines with J gene TRBJ2-2; 7 bases map to TRBD2. The CDR3 length is 14 residues. CDR1 and CDR2 (germline): SGDLS, YYNGEE. V dropped 2 bases and J dropped 3; count of bases not matched to a gene: 1. CDR3 protein: CASSVLADTGELFF. The DNA for the CDR3 is TGTGCCAGCAGCGTTCTAGCGGACACCGGGGAGCTGTTTTTT.

This chain joins TRBV28 and TRBJ1-5; 9 nucleotides align to TRBD1. With V trimmed by 5 bases and J by 9 bases, 17 bases remained unmatched. This CDR3 is 17 amino acids long. Germline V CDR1 and CDR2: MDHEN, SYDVKM. In nucleotides, the CDR3 is TGTGCCAGCAGTAGCCGGGACAGGGCGTCCGACGGATCGCCCCAGCATTTT. It is translated as CASSSRDRASDGSPQHF.

The CDR3 DNA reads TGTGCCAGCAGCTTAGTCGGTCGCGACACTGAAGCTTTCTTT. Translated: CASSLVGRDTEAFF. The chain is built from TRBV7-2 and TRBJ1-1; D is ambiguous. Germline loops: CDR1 SGHTA, CDR2 FQGNSA. The CDR3 runs to 14 residues. V dropped 1 base and J dropped 3 bases, with 9 bases sitting between them.

The chain is built from TRBV30 and TRBJ1-3, with D perhaps TRBD1 (5 bases). The CDR3 consists of 15 residues. Germline V CDR1 and CDR2: GTSNPN, SVGIG (reference sequence). V was trimmed by 3 bases and J by 0 bases, leaving 12 bases between them. The CDR3: CAWSLDSLSGNTIYF. CDR3 in DNA: TGTGCCTGGAGCCTAGACAGCCTCTCTGGAAACACCATATATTTT.

V gene TRBV28 combines with J gene TRBJ1-2; 9 positions agree with TRBD1. Germline CDR1 reads MDHEN; CDR2 reads SYDVKM. The trim removed 6 bases at V and 10 bases at J, leaving 9 bases unmatched. The CDR3 runs to 13 residues. The chain's CDR3 is CASRLTGGIFYTF. As DNA, the CDR3 is TGTGCCAGCAGGCTGACAGGGGGAATTTTCTACACCTTC.

This clone is a singleton in its sample. This same CDR3 is encoded by further DNA sequences in the sample. The chain joins TRBV28 to TRBJ1-2; TRBD1 is a possible D gene (6 bases). Per the germline V gene, CDR1 is MDHEN and CDR2 is SYDVKM. The CDR3 runs to 13 residues. The V end lost 5 bases, the J end lost 1 base, and 8 bases lay between the germline ends. CDR3 amino acids: CASSPQGNYGYTF. The CDR3 nucleotides are TGTGCCAGCAGTCCACAGGGTAACTATGGCTACACCTTC.

The gene calls are TRBV5-4 and TRBJ1-1; D perhaps matches TRBD1 (5 bases). The V end was cut by 3 bases, the J end by 3 bases, with 15 bases between. Germline V CDR1 and CDR2: SGHNT, YYREEE (reference sequence). There are 15 residues in the CDR3. The CDR3 sequence: CASSSQGIRDTEAFF. Written as DNA, the CDR3 is TGTGCCAGCAGCTCCCAGGGAATAAGGGACACTGAAGCTTTCTTT.

V usage is TRBV4-1 and J usage is TRBJ2-5, with 8 bases identical to TRBD2. CDR1 and CDR2 (germline): MGHRA, YSYEKL. There are 15 residues in the CDR3. The ends lost 4 bases at V and 4 bases at J; junction bases unmatched: 8. The CDR3 loop reads CASSLGTRSTETQYF. The CDR3 region has the DNA TGCGCCAGCAGCCTTGGGACTAGGTCAACAGAGACCCAGTACTTC.

The rearrangement joins TRBV24-1 to TRBJ2-7, with TRBD2 matching 12 bases. Germline V gene sequence: CDR1 KGHDR, CDR2 SFDVKD. Trimming took 3 bases from V and 6 from J; bases not matched to a gene: 5. The CDR3 is 15 residues long. CDR3 loop: CATSDRTSGTREQYF. The DNA of the CDR3 is TGTGCCACCAGTGATCGGACTAGCGGGACACGCGAGCAGTACTTC.

The CDR3: CATSDPGTSGTYEQYF. The CDR3 bases are TGTGCCACCAGTGATCCCGGGACTAGCGGTACCTACGAGCAGTACTTC. The chain employs TRBV24-1 and TRBJ2-7; 11 bases are a match to TRBD2. The J segment lost 2 bases and the V segment lost 3 bases, leaving 5 bases of the junction unmatched. The CDR3 loop spans 16 amino acids. Germline loops: CDR1 KGHDR, CDR2 SFDVKD.

The V call is TRBV10-3, the J call TRBJ2-6, with D unresolved. The CDR3 contains 17 residues. Between the trimmed V and J ends, which lost 11 bases and 0 bases, there was a span of 20 bases. Germline lookup yields CDR1 ENHRY and CDR2 SYGVKD. The CDR3 coding sequence is TGTGCCTCTACGCGAGGCAGCTCAAACTCTGGGGCCAACGTCCTGACTTTC. Protein sequence: CASTRGSSNSGANVLTF.

The rearrangement uses TRBV11-2 and TRBJ1-6; D is unclear. Deletions cut 3 bases from V and 9 bases from J, with 9 bases between. Germline lookup yields CDR1 SGHAT and CDR2 FQNNGV. This CDR3 contains 13 residues. The CDR3 protein is CASSFEGGSPLHF. CDR3 coding DNA: TGTGCCAGCAGCTTCGAAGGAGGTTCACCCCTCCACTTT.

The genes are TRBV6-5 and TRBJ2-2, with 10 bases lining up with TRBD1. Unmatched junction bases numbered 10, after V lost 11 bases and J lost 4 bases. CDR1 and CDR2 (germline): MNHEY, SVGAGI. The CDR3 runs to 15 residues. This chain's CDR3 is CAVSLRDRGTGELFF. The CDR3 DNA is TGTGCCGTCTCCCTGAGGGACAGGGGCACCGGGGAGCTGTTTTTT.

The chain couples TRBV7-3 to TRBJ2-1; 12 bases match TRBD2. Per germline, CDR1 SGHTA and CDR2 FQGTGA. V gave up 2 bases and J gave up 8 bases; unmatched junction bases: 13. The CDR3 has 18 amino acids. The chain's CDR3 is CASSLRLAGDYRRDEQFF. CDR3 in DNA: TGTGCCAGCAGCTTACGACTAGCGGGGGACTACAGGAGGGATGAGCAGTTCTTC.

V and J are TRBV10-3 and TRBJ2-5, with 8 positions matching TRBD2. Germline loops: CDR1 ENHRY, CDR2 SYGVKD. This CDR3 spans 18 amino acids. The trim removed 4 bases at V and 3 bases at J, leaving 16 bases unmatched. CDR3 in DNA: TGTGCCATCAGTGCGTCCACTAGCGGAATTTTAAAAAAAGAGACCCAGTACTTC. Protein sequence: CAISASTSGILKKETQYF.

The chain carries TRBV15 and TRBJ1-6; D remains ambiguous. In germline, CDR1 is LNHNV, CDR2 YYDKDF (reference sequence). Trimming left V 8 bases short and J 7 bases short, with 9 bases between. This CDR3 contains 12 residues. The CDR3 protein is CATARPNSPLHF. CDR3 nucleotides: TGTGCCACCGCGAGGCCCAATTCACCCCTCCACTTT.

V gene TRBV30 combines with J gene TRBJ2-2; no firm D call. Trimming took off 0 bases at V and 5 bases at J, with 16 bases between the two ends. The CDR3 has 16 residues. Germline-derived CDR1 and CDR2 are GTSNPN and SVGIG (reference sequence). CDR3 nucleotide sequence: TGTGCCTGGAGTGTACCGTACAGAACGGAAACCGGGGAGCTGTTTTTT. Amino acids: CAWSVPYRTETGELFF.

This chain connects TRBV7-2 to TRBJ2-3, with a weak D call TRBD1 (5 bases). V dropped 6 bases and J dropped 4 bases, with 14 bases sitting between them. The CDR3 length is 14 residues. Germline V gene sequence: CDR1 SGHTA, CDR2 FQGNSA. CDR3 in DNA: TGTGCCAGCAGTCGCAGGGTAGACGCAGATACGCAGTATTTT. This sequence encodes CASSRRVDADTQYF.

The chain has TRBV19 and TRBJ2-1; D unclear. From germline, CDR1 is LNHDA and CDR2 SQIVND (reference sequence). There are 13 residues in the CDR3. Trimming took 8 bases from V and 6 from J, leaving 14 bases between them. CDR3: CASGGYTINEQFF. CDR3 DNA: TGTGCCAGTGGCGGCTATACGATCAATGAGCAGTTCTTC. Full variable domain (remainder filled in from reference TRBV19 and TRBJ2-1): DGGITQSPKYLFRKEGQNVTLSCEQNLNHDAMYWYRQDPGQGLRLIYYSQIVNDFQKGDIAEGYSVSREKKESFPLTVTSAQKNPTAFYLCASGGYTINEQFFGPGTRLTVL.

The CDR3 reads CASSETSGTGGFEQYF. The DNA for the CDR3 is TGTGCCAGCAGCGAAACATCCGGGACAGGGGGCTTCGAGCAGTACTTC. V gene TRBV9 combines with J gene TRBJ2-7, with 12 bases fitting TRBD1. Germline V gene data show CDR1 as SGDLS and CDR2 as YYNGEE. The CDR3 extends over 16 amino acids. V dropped 3 bases and J dropped 6; count of bases not matched to a gene: 10.

The chain combines TRBV7-9 with TRBJ2-4; D perhaps matches TRBD1 (6 bases). Germline V gene sequence: CDR1 SEHNR, CDR2 FQNEAQ (reference sequence). The CDR3 covers 16 residues. V was cut by 4 bases and J by 6 bases, with 19 bases left in between. CDR3 DNA sequence: TGTGCCAGCAGCTGGGAACAGGGCGCAAATATAAACATTCAGTACTTC. Translating gives CASSWEQGANINIQYF.